This is a list of T cell receptor beta chains from one sample in a study of human T cells and chemical hapten exposure. TCRdb re-called the RACE reads through MiXCR, storing one row per CDR3 protein. The sample lists more than 80,000 distinct CDR3 sequences, roughly 12% occurring once. The source material was whole blood, sampled in connection with sensitization to the hapten diphenylcyclopropenone (DPC). The origin of the receptors is a woman aged 45-59 years with alopecia areata. Some clones in this sample may be carry-over from other donors' samples. The CDR3 runs from the conserved cysteine through the conserved F or W. D genes are given only for firm matches. Only part of the rows carry a size: once, few, many, or a class if the clone is expanded.

v_gene,d_gene,abundance,len,j_gene,CDR3nt,CDR3aa
TRBV28,.,few,16,TRBJ2-3,TGTGCCAGCAGTCGCCTGGGGGCCCCTAGCACAGATACGCAGTATTTT,CASSRLGAPSTDTQYF
TRBV7-8,.,many,11,TRBJ2-7,TGTGCCACCGCCAGCTCCTACGAGCAGTACTTC,CATASSYEQYF
TRBV11-2,.,.,12,TRBJ2-1,TGTGCCAGCAGCTTAGCCGAATTGGAGCAGTTCTTC,CASSLAELEQFF
TRBV29-1,.,.,12,TRBJ2-3,TGCAGCGGCCGTCGCGGCACAGATACGCAGTATTTT,CSGRRGTDTQYF
TRBV11-2,.,.,15,TRBJ1-4,TGTGCCAGCGGGTTGACCGTAGCAACTAATGAAAAACTGTTTTTT,CASGLTVATNEKLFF
TRBV6-2/TRBV6-3,.,few,12,TRBJ1-2,TGTGCCAGCAGTAGACTGTACAATGGCTACACCTTC,CASSRLYNGYTF
TRBV6-1,.,many,12,TRBJ2-7,TGTGCCAGCAGTGGGCCTCTGTACGAGCAGTACTTC,CASSGPLYEQYF
TRBV27,TRBD2,.,13,TRBJ2-3,TGTGCCAGCAGCCGCCGGGAGGCAGATACGCAGTATTTT,CASSRREADTQYF
TRBV18,TRBD1,.,14,TRBJ2-1,TGTGCCAGCTCACCAAGGACAGGGGCGTATGAGCAGTTCTTC,CASSPRTGAYEQFF
TRBV28,.,.,13,TRBJ1-1,TGTGCCAGCATCAAGGCTCTGAACACTGAAGCTTTCTTT,CASIKALNTEAFF
TRBV10-3,.,many,16,TRBJ2-7,TGTGCCATCAGTGAAGCCCCAGGAGCCCAGGGCTACGAGCAGTACTTC,CAISEAPGAQGYEQYF
TRBV14,.,few,14,TRBJ1-1,TGTGCCAGCAGCCAAGAGTTCAGGGTCTCTGAAGCTTTCTTT,CASSQEFRVSEAFF
TRBV7-6,TRBD1,many,17,TRBJ1-4,TGTGCCAGCAGCTTACAAACCAGGGGGCTCTCGGGTGAAAAACTGTTTTTT,CASSLQTRGLSGEKLFF
TRBV11-2,.,.,17,TRBJ1-1,TGTGCCAGCAGCTTACGAGGAATAGCCCGACCGAACACTGAAGCTTTCTTT,CASSLRGIARPNTEAFF
TRBV28,.,.,13,TRBJ2-5,TGTGCCCTGGCAGGGAAGTCCCAAGAGACCCAGTACTTC,CALAGKSQETQYF
TRBV19,.,.,14,TRBJ2-6,TGTGCCAGTAGTCAAGGGTACGGGGCCAACGTCCTGACTTTC,CASSQGYGANVLTF
TRBV14,TRBD1,many,15,TRBJ2-1,TGTGCCAGCAGCCTTAGGCAGGGGGCAGGCAATGAGCAGTTCTTC,CASSLRQGAGNEQFF
TRBV10-2,.,.,17,TRBJ1-5,TGCGCCAGCAGTGAGTCTCCCCAGGGCTTTAGCAATCAGCCCCAGCATTTT,CASSESPQGFSNQPQHF
TRBV12-3/TRBV12-4,TRBD1,.,15,TRBJ2-7,TGTGCCAGCAGCCTAAGGGACAGCAGCTCCTACGAGCAGTACTTC,CASSLRDSSSYEQYF
TRBV12-3/TRBV12-4,.,many,13,TRBJ1-2,TGTGCCAGCACACCACAGGGCTTCTATGGCTACACCTTC,CASTPQGFYGYTF
TRBV3-1,TRBD2,few,18,TRBJ2-2,TGTGCCAGCAGCCAAGTGTACCCCGGGGGGGTCTACACCGGGGAGCTGTTTTTT,CASSQVYPGGVYTGELFF
TRBV20-1,.,.,11,TRBJ1-2,TGCAGTGCTCAGACACTGGGGGGCTACACCTTC,CSAQTLGGYTF
TRBV4-1,.,many,15,TRBJ2-7,TGCGCCAGCAGCCAAACGACAGGCGCCCACTACGAGCAGTACTTC,CASSQTTGAHYEQYF
TRBV28,.,.,16,TRBJ2-2,TGTGCCAGCAGTTTCTCGAGCCGTGGGGACACCGGGGAGCTGTTTTTT,CASSFSSRGDTGELFF
TRBV9,.,.,17,TRBJ1-6,TGTGCCAGCAGCGTAGGATCGAGGGTCTCCTATAATTCACCCCTCCACTTT,CASSVGSRVSYNSPLHF
TRBV4-3,.,.,15,TRBJ2-5,TGCGCCAGCAGCCCGAGGATCGGGGTCCAAGAGACCCAGTACTTC,CASSPRIGVQETQYF
TRBV19,.,few,17,TRBJ1-5,TGTGCCAGTTATCCCCACTGGGGCTCCCCTAGCAATCAGCCCCAGCATTTT,CASYPHWGSPSNQPQHF
TRBV6-5,TRBD1,few,17,TRBJ2-7,TGTGCCAGCAGTTACGGTGAGGGGGCAGGTCTCCCTCGGGAGCAGTACTTC,CASSYGEGAGLPREQYF
TRBV21-1,.,few,15,TRBJ2-5,TGTGCCAGCAGCAAAGGCGGGGGACCGAGGGAGACCCAGTACTTC,CASSKGGGPRETQYF
TRBV18,TRBD1,many,15,TRBJ1-5,TGTGCCAGCTCAATGGAGCAGGGGGCTTGGCAGCCCCAGCATTTT,CASSMEQGAWQPQHF
TRBV6-6,.,many,15,TRBJ1-5,TGTGCCAGCAGTTCCGTAACGAGGGATGATCAGCCCCAGCATTTT,CASSSVTRDDQPQHF
TRBV9,.,.,15,TRBJ2-1,TGTGCCAGCAGCGTAAGGGACCTGACCTACAATGAGCAGTTCTTC,CASSVRDLTYNEQFF
TRBV28,.,few,12,TRBJ2-5,TGTGCCTCCACTGCCCATATGGAGACCCAGTACTTC,CASTAHMETQYF
TRBV4-2,TRBD1,.,15,TRBJ2-7,TGTGCCAGCAGCCAAGAAAGACAGGGGGGAAGAGAGCAGTACTTC,CASSQERQGGREQYF
TRBV28,.,.,12,TRBJ1-2,TGTGCCAGCAGTTTGTCCCGGAACGGCTACACCTTC,CASSLSRNGYTF
TRBV14,.,few,15,TRBJ1-6,TGTGCCAGCAGCCACGTCAGCTCCTATAATTCACCCCTCCACTTT,CASSHVSSYNSPLHF
TRBV9,.,few,15,TRBJ2-1,TGTGCCAGCAGTCCCGGTGGGGGGTCCTACAATGAGCAGTTCTTC,CASSPGGGSYNEQFF